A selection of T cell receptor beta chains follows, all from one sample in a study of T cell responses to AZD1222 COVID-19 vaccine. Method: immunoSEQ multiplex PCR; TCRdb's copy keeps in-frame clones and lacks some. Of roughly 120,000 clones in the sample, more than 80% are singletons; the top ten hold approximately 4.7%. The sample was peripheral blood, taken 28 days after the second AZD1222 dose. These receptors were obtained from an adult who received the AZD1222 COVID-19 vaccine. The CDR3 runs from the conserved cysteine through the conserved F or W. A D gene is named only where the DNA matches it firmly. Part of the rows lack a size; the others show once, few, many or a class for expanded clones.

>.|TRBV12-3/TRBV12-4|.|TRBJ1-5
TGTGCCAGCAGATCGCCGAATCAGCCCCAGCATTTT
CASRSPNQPQHF
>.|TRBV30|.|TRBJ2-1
TGTGCCTGGAGTGGAGGGGGTGAGCAGTTCTTC
CAWSGGGEQFF
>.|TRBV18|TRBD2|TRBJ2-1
TGTGCCAGCTCACCGCGGGAGGGGGGAAACAATGAGCAGTTCTTC
CASSPREGGNNEQFF
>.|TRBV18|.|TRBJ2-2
TGTGCCAGCTCACCCGCAGGGGCTCGCAGCACCGGGGAGCTGTTTTTT
CASSPAGARSTGELFF
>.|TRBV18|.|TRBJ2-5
TGTGCCAGCTCACCTCGCTCGGGCGCCTGGGAGACCCAGTACTTC
CASSPRSGAWETQYF
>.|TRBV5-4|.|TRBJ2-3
TGTGCCAGCAGCTTTTGGGGGCCAGATACGCAGTATTTT
CASSFWGPDTQYF
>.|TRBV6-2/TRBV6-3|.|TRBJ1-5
TGTGCCAGCAGTCCCCGGGGGTCAGGCAATCAGCCCCAGCATTTT
CASSPRGSGNQPQHF
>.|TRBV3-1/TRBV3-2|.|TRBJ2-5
TGTGCCAGCAGCCAAGACTGGGCACAGCAAGAGACCCAGTACTTC
CASSQDWAQQETQYF
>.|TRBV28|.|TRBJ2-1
TGTGCCAGCAGTTTGGGGGGAGCTCTAGAGCAGTTCTTC
CASSLGGALEQFF
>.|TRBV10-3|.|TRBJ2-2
TGTGCCATCAGTGAGGGGACAAGGGGAATCTCTGGGGAGCTGTTTTTT
CAISEGTRGISGELFF
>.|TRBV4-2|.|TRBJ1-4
TGTGCCAGCAGCCAAGCCATCGCAACTAATGAAAAACTGTTTTTT
CASSQAIATNEKLFF
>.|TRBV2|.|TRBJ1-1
TGTGCCAGCAGTGTTAAGACTGAAGCTTTCTTT
CASSVKTEAFF
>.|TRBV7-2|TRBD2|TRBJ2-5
TGTGCCAGCAGCCTAATGCTAGCGGGGGGGGAAGAGACCCAGTACTTC
CASSLMLAGGEETQYF
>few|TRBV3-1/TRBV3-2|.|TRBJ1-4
TGTGCCAGCAGCCTCCGGTCAGCTTATAATGAAAAACTGTTTTTT
CASSLRSAYNEKLFF
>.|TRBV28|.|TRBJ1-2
TGTGCCAGCAGTTTACTCGCCTCAATAACCGCCTATGGCTACACCTTC
CASSLLASITAYGYTF
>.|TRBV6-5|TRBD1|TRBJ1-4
TGTGCCAGCAGATGGGACAGGGGATATGAAAAACTGTTTTTT
CASRWDRGYEKLFF
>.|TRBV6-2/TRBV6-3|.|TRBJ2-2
TGTGCCAGCAGTTGGGGCGGGGAGCTGTTTTTT
CASSWGGELFF
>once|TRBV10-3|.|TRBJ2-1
TGTGCCATCAGCGTTGTGGGCCGGGGCTACAATGAGCAGTTCTTC
CAISVVGRGYNEQFF
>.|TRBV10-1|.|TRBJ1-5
TGCGCCAGCAGTGAGTCGAGGCACGGAGACCAGCCCCAGCATTTT
CASSESRHGDQPQHF
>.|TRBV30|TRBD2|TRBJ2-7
TGTGCCTGGAGTGTGACCGGGGGGGCCCGCTCCTACGAGCAGTACTTC
CAWSVTGGARSYEQYF
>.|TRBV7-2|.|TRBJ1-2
TGTGCCAGCAGCGGGGGCAGCTATGGCTACACCTTC
CASSGGSYGYTF
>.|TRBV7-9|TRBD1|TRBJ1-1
TGTGCCAGCAGTCCAAGACAGGGATTCAACACTGAAGCTTTCTTT
CASSPRQGFNTEAFF
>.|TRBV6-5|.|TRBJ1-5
TGTGCCAGCGGCCCTGGGGGCTCGAATCAGCCCCAGCATTTT
CASGPGGSNQPQHF
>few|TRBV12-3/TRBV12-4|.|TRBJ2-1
TGTGCCAGCAGCCGTCAAAGGGCGTTCTTC
CASSRQRAFF
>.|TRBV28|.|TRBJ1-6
TGTGCCAGCAGTTTCGGGCAGAAAAATAATTCACCCCTCCACTTT
CASSFGQKNNSPLHF
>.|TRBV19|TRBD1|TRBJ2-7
TGTGCCAGTAGTATCGGACAGGGGGTCTACGAGCAGTACTTC
CASSIGQGVYEQYF
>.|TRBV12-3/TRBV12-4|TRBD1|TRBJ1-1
TGTGCCAGCAGTTTCGTGGACAGGGAGGCTTTCTTT
CASSFVDREAFF
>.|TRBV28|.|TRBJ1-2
TGTGCCAGCAGTTCGGACAAGGGACCCTATGGAATCACCTTC
CASSSDKGPYGITF
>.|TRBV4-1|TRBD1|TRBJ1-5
TGCGCCAGCAGCCAAGACGGACAGGGAAGGTATCAGCCCCAGCATTTT
CASSQDGQGRYQPQHF
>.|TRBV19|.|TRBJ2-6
TGTGCCAGCAAGGACAGCTCTGGGGCCAACGTCCTGACTTTC
CASKDSSGANVLTF
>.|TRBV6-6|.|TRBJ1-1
TGTGCCAGCAGTTACACCGAGGACACTGAAGCTTTCTTT
CASSYTEDTEAFF
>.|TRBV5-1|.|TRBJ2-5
TGCGCCAGCAGCTTGTGGGACCAAGAGACCCAGTACTTC
CASSLWDQETQYF
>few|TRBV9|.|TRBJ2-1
TGTGCCAGCAGCCCGAGTAGCCCCGTTTCCTACAATGAGCAGTTCTTC
CASSPSSPVSYNEQFF
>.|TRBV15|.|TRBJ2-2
TGTGCCACCAGCAGAGTTCAGGGGTTAGTCGGGGAGCTGTTTTTT
CATSRVQGLVGELFF
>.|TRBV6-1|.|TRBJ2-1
TGTGCCAGCAGTGAATTTGGGGGAAATGAGCAGTTCTTC
CASSEFGGNEQFF
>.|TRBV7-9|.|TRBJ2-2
TGTGCCAGCAGCAAACGACGCCGAGAGGACACCGGGGAGCTGTTTTTT
CASSKRRREDTGELFF
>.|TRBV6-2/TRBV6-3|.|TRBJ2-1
TGTGCCAGCAGTTACCCTCCCGCCTACAGGAAGGCCTACAATGAGCAGTTCTTC
CASSYPPAYRKAYNEQFF
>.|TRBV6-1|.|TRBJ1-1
TGTGCCAGCACCACGTCCCACGCCCGCTTTTTTGGGGCTTTCTTT
CASTTSHARFFGAFF
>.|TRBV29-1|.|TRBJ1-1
TGCAGCGGGGGGCAGGGGCGGAACACTGAAGCTTTCTTT
CSGGQGRNTEAFF
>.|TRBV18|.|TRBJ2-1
TGTGCCAGCTCACCACAGGGGCTCTACAATGAGCAGTTCTTC
CASSPQGLYNEQFF
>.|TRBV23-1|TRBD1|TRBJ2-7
TGCGCCAGCAGTCAATCTTCAGGACAGGAGAGCTCCTACGAGCAGTACTTC
CASSQSSGQESSYEQYF
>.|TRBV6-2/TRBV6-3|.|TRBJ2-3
TGTGCCAGCAGTTACGCCAGGGGCGATACCAGCACAGATACGCAGTATTTT
CASSYARGDTSTDTQYF
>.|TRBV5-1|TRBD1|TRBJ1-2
TGCGCCAGCAGACAGGGGTATGGCTACACCTTC
CASRQGYGYTF
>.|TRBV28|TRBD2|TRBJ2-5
TGTGCCAGCAGCCCCGGTACTAGCGGCGTCCAAGAGACCCAGTACTTC
CASSPGTSGVQETQYF
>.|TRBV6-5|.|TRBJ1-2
TGTGCCAGCAGTTACTCGAAGCTAGACTATGGCTACACCTTC
CASSYSKLDYGYTF
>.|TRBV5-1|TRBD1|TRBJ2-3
TGCGCCAGCAGCCGCCAGGGGGCGGGTAATACAGATACGCAGTATTTT
CASSRQGAGNTDTQYF
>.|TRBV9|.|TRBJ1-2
TGTGCCAGCGGTAGACAGATCGCCGCCTTGAATGGCTACACCTTC
CASGRQIAALNGYTF
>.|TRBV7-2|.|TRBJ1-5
TGTGCCAGCAGCTTAAGGGGCAGGGCTGGAGGCAATCAGCCCCAGCATTTT
CASSLRGRAGGNQPQHF
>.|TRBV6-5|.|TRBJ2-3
TGTGCCAGCAGTAGGACACCTAGCACAGATACGCAGTATTTT
CASSRTPSTDTQYF
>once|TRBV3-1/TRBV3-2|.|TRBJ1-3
TGTGCCAGCAGCCAAGGGATAGGAGGAAACACCATATATTTT
CASSQGIGGNTIYF
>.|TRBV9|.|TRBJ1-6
TGTGCCCGCCCTAAGGAGCCCGGTAATTCACCCCTCCACTTT
CARPKEPGNSPLHF
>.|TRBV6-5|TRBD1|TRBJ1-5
TGTGCCAGCAGATCCCCGGGACAGGGGGTTCAGCCCCAGCATTTT
CASRSPGQGVQPQHF
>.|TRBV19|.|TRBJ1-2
TGTGCCAGTAGTCCAGCCCGACAGACAAACTATGGCTACACCTTC
CASSPARQTNYGYTF
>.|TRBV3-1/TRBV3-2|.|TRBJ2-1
TGTGCCAGCAGCCTCCCCGGGGCAGCAAGTGAGCAGTTCTTC
CASSLPGAASEQFF
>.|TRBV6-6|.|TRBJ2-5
TGTGCCAGCAGTTACACGGGGACCCAGTACTTC
CASSYTGTQYF
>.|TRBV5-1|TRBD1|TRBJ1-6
TGCGCCAGTCGGGGGGGACAGGAAAATTCACCCCTCCACTTT
CASRGGQENSPLHF
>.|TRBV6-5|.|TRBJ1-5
TGTGCCAGCAGTCGCAGGGTTAATCAGCCCCAGCATTTT
CASSRRVNQPQHF